Below, one T cell receptor (beta chain) is given with its context. The data stem from a study of blood T cell repertoires in COVID-19. On the study more broadly: COVID-19 samples collected from the United States, Italy and Spain covered acute and convalescent phases. T cells, B-cell-depleted T cells, or PBMCs supplied cDNA or gDNA.

Authors' data handling: Nucleated cell number was recorded as an estimate derived from reference gene primer amplification. The protocol was immunoSEQ multiplex PCR, while the TCRdb copy is restricted to in-frame clones and leaves out a portion. V, J and clone size reflect that table, while D and trimming were determined from the DNA. The table shows around 150,000 clones, with 87% occurring only once. V lost 0 bases and J lost 0, with 14 bases in between. The CDR3 is 18 residues long. Germline V CDR1 and CDR2: LGHNA, YSLEER. The sequenced material came from peripheral blood. The chain links TRBV4-3 to TRBJ1-4; D is perhaps TRBD1 (5 bases). The TCR sequence derives from a woman aged 55-69 years with active or convalescent COVID-19. CDR3 in DNA: TGCGCCAGCAGCCAAGATGGGGGAGGGGTGGCAACTAATGAAAAACTGTTTTTT. Its protein is CASSQDGGGVATNEKLFF.